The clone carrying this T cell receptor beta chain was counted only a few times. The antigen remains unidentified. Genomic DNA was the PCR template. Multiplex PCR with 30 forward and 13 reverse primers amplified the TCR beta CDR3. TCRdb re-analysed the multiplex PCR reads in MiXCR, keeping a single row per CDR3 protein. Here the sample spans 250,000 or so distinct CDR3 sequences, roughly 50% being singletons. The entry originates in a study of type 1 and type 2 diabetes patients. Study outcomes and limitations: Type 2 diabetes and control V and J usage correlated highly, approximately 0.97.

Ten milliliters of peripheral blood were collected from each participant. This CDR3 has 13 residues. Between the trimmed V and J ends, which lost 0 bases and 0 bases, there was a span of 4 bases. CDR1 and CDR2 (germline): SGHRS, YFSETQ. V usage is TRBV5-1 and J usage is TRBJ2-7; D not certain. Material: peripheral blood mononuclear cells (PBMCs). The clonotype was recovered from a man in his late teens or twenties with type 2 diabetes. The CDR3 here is CASSLGASYEQYF. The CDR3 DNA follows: TGCGCCAGCAGCTTGGGGGCCTCCTACGAGCAGTACTTC.